The text below deals with one T cell receptor (beta chain). TCRdb's copy holds only in-frame clones and misses some; the assay was immunoSEQ multiplex PCR. In the table there are about 270,000 clones, 75% to 90% of which are singletons. The CDR3 covers 14 residues. The germline V gene encodes CDR1 MNHEY and CDR2 SVGAGI. Trimming removed 5 bases from V and 1 base from J; junction bases left unmatched: 3. This sample stems from a study of blood T cell repertoires in COVID-19. Specimen: peripheral blood. This TCR was sampled from a woman aged 70-85 years with COVID-19, enrolled during active disease. This chain uses TRBV6-5 with TRBJ1-2; 8 nucleotides agree with TRBD1. This CDR3 reads CASSTGQDNYGYTF. The CDR3 DNA reads as TGTGCCAGCAGTACGGGACAGGATAACTATGGCTACACCTTC.